This entry features one T cell receptor beta chain sequence. Its specificity is not known. Measured with immunoSEQ multiplex PCR; TCRdb has only the in-frame clones, and not every one. The sample yields approximately 92,000 clones, 86% seen once. In germline, CDR1 is SGHNT, CDR2 YYREEE (reference sequence). V gave up 0 bases and J gave up 5 bases, with 11 bases separating them. The CDR3 contains 14 residues. The record originates from a study of T cell responses to AZD1222 COVID-19 vaccine. Study-level results: At baseline, seropositivity was found in only 5 to 7 AZD1222 recipients. At 160-218 and 743-854, vaccine-associated CD4 TCRs were dominant, and they spanned spike. Mostly white British, mostly female donors; authors suggested clonal diversity may be underestimated.

The sample here was peripheral blood, taken on day 0 of AZD1222 vaccination. The sequence derives from an adult in good health. The chain couples TRBV5-4 to TRBJ1-2, with a possible D match to TRBD1 (5 bases). CDR3 bases: TGTGCCAGCAGCTTGGTCGGGGGATCTTATGGCTACACCTTC. Protein sequence: CASSLVGGSYGYTF.